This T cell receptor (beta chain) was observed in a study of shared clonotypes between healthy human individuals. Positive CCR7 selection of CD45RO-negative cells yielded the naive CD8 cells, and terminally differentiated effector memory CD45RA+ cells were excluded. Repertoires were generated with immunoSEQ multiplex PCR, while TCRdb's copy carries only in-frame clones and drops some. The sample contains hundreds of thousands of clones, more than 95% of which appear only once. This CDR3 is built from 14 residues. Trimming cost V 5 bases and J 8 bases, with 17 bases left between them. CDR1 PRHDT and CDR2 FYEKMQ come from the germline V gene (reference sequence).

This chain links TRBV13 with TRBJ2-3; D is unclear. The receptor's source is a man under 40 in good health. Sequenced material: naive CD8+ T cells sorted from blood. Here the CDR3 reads CASSLLGIGLTQYF. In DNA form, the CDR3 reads TGTGCCAGCAGCCTCCTAGGTATAGGCCTTACGCAGTATTTT.